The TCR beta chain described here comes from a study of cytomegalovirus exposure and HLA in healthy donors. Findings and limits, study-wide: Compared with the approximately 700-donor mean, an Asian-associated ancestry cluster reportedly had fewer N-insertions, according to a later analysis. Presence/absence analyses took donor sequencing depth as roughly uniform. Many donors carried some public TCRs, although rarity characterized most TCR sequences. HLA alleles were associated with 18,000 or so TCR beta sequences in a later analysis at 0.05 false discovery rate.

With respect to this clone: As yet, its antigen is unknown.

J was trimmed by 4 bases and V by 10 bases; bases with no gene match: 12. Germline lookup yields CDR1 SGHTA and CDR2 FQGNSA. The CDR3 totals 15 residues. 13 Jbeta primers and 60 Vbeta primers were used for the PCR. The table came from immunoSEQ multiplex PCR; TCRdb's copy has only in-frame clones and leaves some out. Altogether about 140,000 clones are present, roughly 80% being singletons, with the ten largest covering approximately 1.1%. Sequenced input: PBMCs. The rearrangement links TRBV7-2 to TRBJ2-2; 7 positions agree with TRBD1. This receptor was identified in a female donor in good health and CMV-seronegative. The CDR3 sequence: CATAGGPGGTGELFF. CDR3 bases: TGTGCCACCGCAGGGGGTCCTGGGGGCACCGGGGAGCTGTTTTTT.